Here is one TCR beta chain with its context. This specimen comes from a study of early T cells in non-severe SARS-CoV-2 infection. Trimming shortened V by 3 bases and J by 11 bases, and 10 bases separated the two germline ends. The CDR3 has 11 amino acids. Unique molecular identifier tags were affixed to discrete cDNA molecules. Via MiXCR, TCRdb re-called the 5' RACE reads, giving one row per CDR3 protein. Here the sample spans 50,000 to 65,000 distinct CDR3 sequences, 20% to 25% being singletons. Sample: whole blood, taken at baseline. The chain combines TRBV12-3 or TRBV12-4 with TRBJ1-1; D may be TRBD1 (5 bases). This TCR was recovered from an adult who was a healthcare worker with PCR-confirmed SARS-CoV-2 infection or an uninfected control (not recorded which). CDR3 DNA: TGTGCCAGCAGTTTCCAGGGCGAGGCTTTCTTT. Translated: CASSFQGEAFF.